This T cell receptor beta chain originates from a study of cytotoxic CD8 clonotypes in ibrutinib-treated CLL. Study summary: Of the patients, around 12 were relapsed/refractory, about 15 treatment-naive and 17 to 18 IGHV unmutated. Study outcomes and limitations: At the start, clonality exceeded age-matched healthy donors and followed circulating CD8+ T-cell counts. Among the clonotypes, public ones were uncommon and contracted or held stable on treatment.

The assay was immunoSEQ multiplex PCR, and TCRdb's table has in-frame clones only and misses some. The sample records 140,000 or so clones, about 80% being singletons. Regarding this clone: The antigen remains unidentified.

With 3 bases removed from V and 6 bases from J, the gap between germline ends came to 11 bases. The CDR3 totals 13 residues. From germline, CDR1 is ENHRY and CDR2 SYGVKD. The clonotype comes from a human donor with chronic lymphocytic leukemia. This specimen consisted of PBMCs, obtained after 12 months of ibrutinib treatment. The chain couples TRBV10-3 to TRBJ1-1, with D maybe TRBD1 (6 bases). This CDR3 is CAISDLGGSEAFF. The CDR3 coding sequence is TGTGCCATCAGTGACCTAGGGGGGTCTGAAGCTTTCTTT.